What follows is one T cell receptor beta chain and its context. The antigen is not known. The data were taken from a study of cytomegalovirus exposure and HLA in healthy donors. Study-level points and caveats: TCR beta V- and J-gene trimming was later associated with a missense DCLRE1C variant.

With 0 bases clipped from V and 4 bases from J, the junction kept 7 bases outside the gene matches. In germline, CDR1 is SGDLS, CDR2 YYNGEE. The CDR3 extends over 16 amino acids. Amplification used 60 Vbeta primers and 13 Jbeta primers. Sequencing used immunoSEQ multiplex PCR; TCRdb keeps in-frame clones, though not all of them. In the table there are some 200,000 clones, more than 75% of which are singletons. This clonotype was sampled from a woman aged 45-65 years in good health and CMV-seropositive. Sequencing input: PBMCs. V usage is TRBV9 and J usage is TRBJ2-5, with 9 bases fitting TRBD2. The CDR3 DNA is TGTGCCAGCAGCGTAGGGGCTAGCGGGGATCTAGAGACCCAGTACTTC. Protein product: CASSVGASGDLETQYF.